One and the same sample provided the 32 T cell receptor beta chains below, sequenced in a study of response to subunit inactivated influenza vaccine. TCRdb reprocessed the RT-PCR reads via MiXCR and lists one record per CDR3 protein. The sample records about 700,000 distinct CDR3 sequences, around a sixth being singletons. Sequenced here: PBMCs from blood, sampled 11 to 12 days after vaccination. These receptors were obtained from a man aged 45-60 years who received an inactivated influenza vaccine.

The chain recombines TRBV5-5 with TRBJ2-6; weak D call: TRBD2 (5 bases). V gave up 7 bases and J gave up 0 bases, with 11 bases separating them. The CDR3 is made up of 15 amino acids. Germline V gene data show CDR1 as SGHKS and CDR2 as YYEKEE (reference sequence). CDR3 sequence: CASRSGPSGANVLTF. The CDR3 DNA follows: TGTGCCAGCCGCAGCGGCCCCTCTGGGGCCAACGTCCTGACTTTC.

The rearrangement joins TRBV19 to TRBJ1-5; D possibly corresponds to TRBD1 (6 bases). Germline V gives CDR1 LNHDA, CDR2 SQIVND (reference sequence). The ends were cut back, 1 base at V and 1 base at J, with 14 bases in the middle. The CDR3 runs to 17 residues. The CDR3 here is CASSIGVQGLSNQPQHF. In DNA form, the CDR3 reads TGTGCCAGTAGTATAGGGGTACAGGGTTTGAGCAATCAGCCCCAGCATTTT.

This clonotype has just a few counts. The chain has TRBV30 and TRBJ2-1; 15 bases align to TRBD2. V lost 7 bases and J lost 6; bases outside the gene matches: 4. The germline gives CDR1 GTSNPN, CDR2 SVGIG (reference sequence). CDR3 length: 14 residues. CDR3 loop: CASRTSGRVNEQFF. The CDR3 DNA reads TGTGCCTCACGGACTAGCGGGAGGGTCAATGAGCAGTTCTTC.

This clonotype was detected a few times. This chain links TRBV20-1 with TRBJ2-3; D may be TRBD2 (5 bases). Trimming shortened V by 6 bases and J by 2 bases, and 12 bases separated the two germline ends. Germline CDR1 and CDR2: DFQATT and SNEGSKA (reference sequence). The CDR3 sequence is 13 residues long. The CDR3 DNA is TGCAGTGCATCGGACGGGATCACAGATACGCAGTATTTT. It yields the protein CSASDGITDTQYF.

This clonotype came up a few times. The chain links TRBV29-1 to TRBJ1-2; 7 nucleotides align to TRBD1. Trimming took 7 bases from V and 4 from J; bases not matched to a gene: 6. CDR1 is SQVTM and CDR2 is ANQGSEA in the germline V gene. This CDR3 region has 12 residues. The CDR3 reads CSGYRGGYGYTF. The CDR3 bases are TGCAGCGGATACAGGGGTGGCTATGGCTACACCTTC.

This chain uses TRBV4-3 with TRBJ1-5, with TRBD1 as a possible D gene (5 bases). The germline V gene encodes CDR1 LGHNA and CDR2 YSLEER. The ends were cut back, 0 bases at V and 8 bases at J, with 8 bases in the middle. The CDR3 runs to 13 residues. The CDR3 reads CASSQDMGEPQHF. The CDR3 DNA reads TGCGCCAGCAGCCAAGATATGGGGGAGCCCCAGCATTTT.

This clonotype has a handful of counts. CDR3 bases: TGTGCCAGCAGCCAGCAACCGGGACGGGGATATGGCTACACCTTC. This gives the protein CASSQQPGRGYGYTF. The chain has TRBV3-1 and TRBJ1-2, with D perhaps TRBD1 (5 bases). The germline gives CDR1 LGHDT, CDR2 YNNKEL (reference sequence). CDR3 length: 15 residues. V was trimmed by 3 bases and J by 5 bases, leaving 16 bases between them.

The V and J genes are TRBV7-2 and TRBJ2-5; 7 bases line up with TRBD1. Germline loops: CDR1 SGHTA, CDR2 FQGNSA. The CDR3 extends over 14 amino acids. Unmatched junction bases numbered 6, after V lost 4 bases and J lost 4 bases. This chain's CDR3 is CASSSLTGRETQYF. CDR3 DNA: TGTGCCAGCAGCTCACTGACAGGGAGAGAGACCCAGTACTTC. Supplemented by reference TRBV7-2 and TRBJ2-5, the full variable domain reads GAGVSQSPSNKVTEKGKDVELRCDPISGHTALYWYRQSLGQGLEFLIYFQGNSAPDKSGLPSDRFSAERTGGSVSTLTIQRTQQEDSAVYLCASSSLTGRETQYFGPGTRLLVL.

The chain joins TRBV7-2 to TRBJ2-3; 10 positions agree with TRBD2. V shed 3 bases and J 5 bases; nucleotides not matched to a gene: 5. CDR3 size: 15 residues. Looked up from germline, CDR1 is SGHTA and CDR2 is FQGNSA. The CDR3 DNA follows: TGTGCCAGCAGCTTGAAGCGGGGGGGCCAAGATACGCAGTATTTT. Amino acid sequence: CASSLKRGGQDTQYF.

This chain connects TRBV11-3 to TRBJ2-3; TRBD2 might be the D (5 bases). The CDR3 extends over 15 amino acids. CDR1 SGHNT and CDR2 YENEEA come from the germline V gene. Trimming pared 0 bases from V and 5 bases from J, leaving 12 bases between. As DNA, the CDR3 is TGTGCCAGCAGCTTAGATTCGGGAATTGGAGATACGCAGTATTTT. Protein: CASSLDSGIGDTQYF.

This clonotype turned up a few times. The V gene is TRBV29-1, the J gene TRBJ2-1; D gene uncertain. Germline V gene lookup returns CDR1 SQVTM and CDR2 ANQGSEA. The CDR3 spans 17 residues. The V end was cut by 4 bases, the J end by 2 bases, with 21 bases between. The CDR3 DNA is TGCAGCGTTGCGAAACGTCTTGTGGCGGAGCCCTACAATGAGCAGTTCTTC. This encodes CSVAKRLVAEPYNEQFF.

The table lists this clonotype with many counts. The chain is built from TRBV7-6 and TRBJ2-1; TRBD2 agrees at 11 bases. The germline gives CDR1 SGHVS, CDR2 FNYEAQ. The CDR3 totals 14 residues. Trimming removed 3 bases from V and 13 bases from J; junction bases left unmatched: 8. DNA of the CDR3: TGTGCCAGCAGCTTTAGCGGGAGGGGTTTCGAACAGTTCTTC. This encodes CASSFSGRGFEQFF.

This clonotype was counted a few times. The chain recombines TRBV4-1 with TRBJ1-5; the D is unclear. CDR1 MGHRA and CDR2 YSYEKL come from the germline V gene. V dropped 1 base and J dropped 9 bases, with 13 bases sitting between them. This CDR3 has 14 residues. The chain's CDR3 is CASSQGGPRWPQHF. The CDR3 DNA reads TGCGCCAGCAGCCAAGGAGGGCCTAGGTGGCCCCAGCATTTT.

In the case of this clonotype: A much larger clone sits a single nucleotide away, making a read error possible. The CDR3 nucleotides are TGTGCCAGCAGTTGGGGCAGGGCCTACGAGCAGTACTTC. This encodes CASSWGRAYEQYF. The V gene is TRBV12-3 or TRBV12-4, the J gene TRBJ2-7, with D possibly matching TRBD1 (5 bases). The CDR3 contains 13 residues. V dropped 4 bases and J dropped 2 bases, with 9 bases sitting between them.

In its sample, this clonotype was seen a few times. This chain connects TRBV15 to TRBJ2-7; 7 positions match TRBD1. After removal of 4 bases from V and 4 bases from J, the junction contained 10 bases not matched to a gene. CDR3 length: 15 amino acids. The V gene's germline CDR1 is LNHNV and CDR2 YYDKDF (reference sequence). The CDR3 DNA reads TGTGCCACCAGCACCTCGCCGGGACAGATGTACGAGCAGTACTTC. It is translated as CATSTSPGQMYEQYF.

This clonotype was counted only a few times. The chain links TRBV7-9 to TRBJ2-1; 12 bases fit TRBD2. The CDR3 is 16 residues long. Germline CDR1 reads SEHNR; CDR2 reads FQNEAQ (reference sequence). The junction had 9 bases not matched to a gene; V was cut back by 7 bases and J by 5 bases. The DNA for the CDR3 is TGTGCCAGCATCGCGACTAGCGGGAGAGTTAACAATGAGCAGTTCTTC. Encoded protein: CASIATSGRVNNEQFF. Combining the CDR3 with reference TRBV7-9 and TRBJ2-1 gives the whole variable domain DTGVSQNPRHKITKRGQNVTFRCDPISEHNRLYWYRQTLGQGPEFLTYFQNEAQLEKSRLLSDRFSAERPKGSFSTLEIQRTEQGDSAMYLCASIATSGRVNNEQFFGPGTRLTVL.

A few counts support this clonotype. CDR3 protein: CASRLRRIYSGVKGTGELFF. CDR3 DNA sequence: TGTGCAAGTCGCTTAAGGAGGATTTATTCAGGGGTCAAGGGCACCGGGGAGCTGTTTTTT. The genes are TRBV12-2 and TRBJ2-2; the table names TRBD1, a call not compared with the DNA. TRBV12-2 is noted as a pseudogene. The CDR3 runs 20 residues.

A few counts support this clonotype. The chain recombines TRBV20-1 with TRBJ2-7; 7 nucleotides agree with TRBD2. The V and J ends lost 6 bases and 2 bases, in that order; junction bases with no gene match: 7. Germline CDR1 DFQATT, CDR2 SNEGSKA (reference sequence). This CDR3 contains 13 residues. CDR3: CSAAGLPPYEQYF. CDR3 coding DNA: TGCAGTGCCGCGGGACTACCGCCCTACGAGCAGTACTTC.

This clonotype was detected a few times. The gene calls are TRBV5-5 and TRBJ1-1; D remains ambiguous. Germline lookup yields CDR1 SGHKS and CDR2 YYEKEE (reference sequence). The CDR3 spans 15 residues. Between the trimmed V and J ends, which lost 1 base and 4 bases, there was a span of 14 bases. The CDR3 spells CASSLFWEWVTEAFF. The CDR3 nucleotides are TGTGCCAGCAGCTTGTTCTGGGAATGGGTCACTGAAGCTTTCTTT.

This clonotype was seen more than once but under ten times. This sequence joins TRBV20-1 and TRBJ1-6, with 8 bases that match TRBD1. This CDR3 spans 19 amino acids. Germline CDR1 DFQATT, CDR2 SNEGSKA (reference sequence). The V segment lost 0 bases and the J segment 5 bases; nucleotides outside the gene matches: 15. Written as DNA, the CDR3 is TGCAGTGCTAGAGATCCTGGACAGGGAACCATCAAGGATAATTCACCCCTCCACTTT. It is translated as CSARDPGQGTIKDNSPLHF.

This clonotype occurred a few times. The chain recombines TRBV10-3 with TRBJ2-5, with D perhaps TRBD2 (6 bases). Germline CDR1 reads ENHRY; CDR2 reads SYGVKD. V lost 6 bases to trimming and J lost 1 base, with 12 bases between them. The CDR3 runs 14 residues. CDR3 DNA: TGTGCCATCAGAGCGGGCAGAACCCAAGAGACCCAGTACTTC. This encodes CAIRAGRTQETQYF.

The V call is TRBV15, the J call TRBJ2-1; D not resolved. The CDR3 spans 13 residues. From germline, CDR1 is LNHNV and CDR2 YYDKDF (reference sequence). V was pared by 6 bases and J by 6 bases, with 12 bases between. The CDR3 coding sequence is TGTGCCACCAGAGATCTATTGGCCAATGAGCAGTTCTTC. Translation gives CATRDLLANEQFF. The entire variable domain, with the rest obtained from reference TRBV15 and TRBJ2-1, is as follows: DAMVIQNPRYQVTQFGKPVTLSCSQTLNHNVMYWYQQKSSQAPKLLFHYYDKDFNNEADTPDNFQSRRPNTSFCFLDIRSPGLGDTAMYLCATRDLLANEQFFGPGTRLTVL.

The V gene is TRBV3-1, the J gene TRBJ1-2, with TRBD1 matching over 11 bases. After removal of 0 bases from V and 8 bases from J, the junction contained 8 bases not matched to a gene. The CDR3 consists of 16 residues. Germline loops: CDR1 LGHDT, CDR2 YNNKEL (reference sequence). The CDR3: CASSQDRDRGRLGYTF. The DNA of the CDR3 is TGTGCCAGCAGCCAAGACCGGGACAGGGGGAGATTAGGCTACACCTTC.

The V gene is TRBV2, the J gene TRBJ2-3, with D possibly being TRBD2 (6 bases). This CDR3 is 16 amino acids long. The germline V and J ends were trimmed by 0 bases and 0 bases, with 10 bases remaining between them. Germline V gene lookup returns CDR1 SNHLY and CDR2 FYNNEI. The chain's CDR3 is CASSEAWAGSTDTQYF. The CDR3 bases are TGTGCCAGCAGTGAAGCGTGGGCGGGGAGCACAGATACGCAGTATTTT. Full variable domain (rest looked up from reference TRBV2 and TRBJ2-3): EPEVTQTPSHQVTQMGQEVILRCVPISNHLYFYWYRQILGQKVEFLVSFYNNEISEKSEIFDDQFSVERPDGSNFTLKIRSTKLEDSAMYFCASSEAWAGSTDTQYFGPGTRLTVL.

This clonotype has a handful of counts. J is TRBJ2-2 and V is TRBV20-1; 8 bases map to TRBD1. V dropped 3 bases and J dropped 5; count of bases not matched to a gene: 2. Germline values: CDR1 DFQATT, CDR2 SNEGSKA (reference sequence). The CDR3 spans 13 residues. In DNA, the CDR3 is TGCAGTGCTAGGGACAGGGTTACCGGGGAGCTGTTTTTT. It is translated as CSARDRVTGELFF.

This clonotype was counted a few times. The chain links TRBV4-3 to TRBJ1-5; D is perhaps TRBD1 (6 bases). The CDR3 contains 15 residues. Trimming left V 3 bases short and J 1 base short, with 10 bases between. CDR1 and CDR2 (germline): LGHNA, YSLEER. DNA for the CDR3: TGCGCCAGCAGCCAGGTACAGGGCAGCAATCAGCCCCAGCATTTT. This encodes CASSQVQGSNQPQHF.

This CDR3 reads CASSLVIAGKQFF. As DNA, the CDR3 is TGTGCCAGCAGTTTAGTCATAGCGGGAAAGCAGTTCTTC. The chain carries TRBV28 and TRBJ2-1; 8 bases line up with TRBD2. The CDR3 loop spans 13 amino acids. The J segment lost 11 bases and the V segment lost 2 bases, leaving 5 bases of the junction unmatched. Germline V gene lookup returns CDR1 MDHEN and CDR2 SYDVKM.

This clonotype was seen only a few times. This chain links TRBV25-1 with TRBJ2-3; TRBD2 matches at 7 bases. Germline lookup yields CDR1 MGHDK and CDR2 SYGVNS. V shed 3 bases, J shed 3 bases, and the junction held 12 bases outside the gene matches. The CDR3 runs to 17 residues. Here the CDR3 reads CASSEGGGGLETDTQYF. In DNA, the CDR3 is TGTGCCAGCAGTGAGGGTGGCGGGGGACTGGAGACAGATACGCAGTATTTT.

In its sample, this clonotype was seen a few times. This sequence joins TRBV6-5 and TRBJ1-1; no firm D call. CDR3 length: 11 residues. V was trimmed by 6 bases and J by 13 bases, leaving 15 bases between them. Per the germline V gene, CDR1 is MNHEY and CDR2 is SVGAGI. CDR3 sequence reads: CASRLGFTVFF. The CDR3 DNA follows: TGTGCCAGCAGGCTGGGGTTTACCGTTTTCTTT.

A few counts support this clonotype. The J gene is TRBJ2-3, the V gene TRBV20-1; 7 bases are a match to TRBD2. Trimming at V came to 1 base and at J to 0 bases, leaving 13 bases not matched to a gene. The CDR3 sequence is 18 residues long. Germline loops: CDR1 DFQATT, CDR2 SNEGSKA (reference sequence). The CDR3 loop reads CSARGTERGEGSTDTQYF. CDR3 in DNA: TGCAGTGCTAGAGGTACCGAGCGGGGAGAGGGGAGCACAGATACGCAGTATTTT.

V usage is TRBV2 and J usage is TRBJ2-2; 7 bases agree with TRBD1. Germline trimming cut 6 bases from V and 7 bases from J; bases unmatched to any gene: 8. This CDR3 region has 14 residues. Germline CDR1 SNHLY, CDR2 FYNNEI. CDR3 nucleotides: TGTGCCAGCAGGACAGGGCGAACGGGCGGGGAGCTGTTTTTT. The encoded protein is CASRTGRTGGELFF.

This clonotype was seen many times. This chain joins TRBV20-1 and TRBJ1-6; D unresolved. The CDR3 extends over 13 amino acids. The germline CDR1 and CDR2 sequences are DFQATT and SNEGSKA (reference sequence). Trimming stripped 4 bases from V and 10 bases from J, with 14 bases between. CDR3 sequence reads: CSATRVEESPLHF. CDR3 nucleotides: TGCAGTGCTACGAGGGTGGAAGAATCACCCCTCCACTTT.